These 18 T cell receptor beta chains came from one sample sequenced in a study of identifying expanded T cells in peripheral blood. Measured with immunoSEQ multiplex PCR; TCRdb has only the in-frame clones, and not every one. The table includes around 100,000 clones, 85% to 90% detected once. The specimen was blood. These receptors were obtained from a person aged 18-69 years in good health.

The chain uses TRBV7-9 and TRBJ2-1, with D possibly matching TRBD1 (6 bases). The germline V and J ends were trimmed by 1 base and 3 bases, with 16 bases remaining between them. The CDR3 length is 17 residues. Germline V gene lookup returns CDR1 SEHNR and CDR2 FQNEAQ (reference sequence). CDR3: CASSLEPLGAFYNEQFF. CDR3 coding DNA: TGTGCCAGCAGCTTAGAGCCGTTGGGGGCATTCTACAATGAGCAGTTCTTC.

The chain uses TRBV5-1 and TRBJ2-5; D unclear. CDR3 length: 14 amino acids. V shed 4 bases and J shed 1 base, with 11 bases lying between them. Germline V gene lookup returns CDR1 SGHRS and CDR2 YFSETQ. In DNA form, the CDR3 reads TGCGCCAGCAGCCCGGCGCCGGGCCAAGAGACCCAGTACTTC. Protein product: CASSPAPGQETQYF.

The chain has TRBV18 and TRBJ1-1; 7 bases are a match to TRBD1. With 1 base clipped from V and 4 bases from J, the junction kept 6 bases outside the gene matches. In germline, CDR1 is KGHSH, CDR2 LQKENI. CDR3 length: 15 residues. Written as DNA, the CDR3 is TGTGCCAGCTCACCACTTGCAGGGGGGGGCACTGAAGCTTTCTTT. Translation gives CASSPLAGGGTEAFF.

The chain is built from TRBV27 and TRBJ2-1; D is uncertain. The CDR3 sequence is 14 residues long. The V end was cut by 5 bases, the J end by 2 bases, with 10 bases between. Germline CDR1 is MNHEY and CDR2 is SMNVEV (reference sequence). In DNA, the CDR3 is TGTGCCAGCAGTCCCTCGGCAACCTACAATGAGCAGTTCTTC. It encodes CASSPSATYNEQFF.

V usage is TRBV7-6 and J usage is TRBJ1-4, with a possible D match to TRBD1 (6 bases). Germline lookup yields CDR1 SGHVS and CDR2 FNYEAQ. V gave up 5 bases and J gave up 5 bases, with 15 bases separating them. CDR3 length: 15 amino acids. CDR3: CASSLLGTLNEKLFF. For the CDR3, the DNA is TGTGCCAGCAGCCTCTTGGGGACATTGAATGAAAAACTGTTTTTT.

The rearrangement links TRBV18 to TRBJ2-3, with 8 bases fitting TRBD2. The CDR3 totals 16 residues. Germline CDR1 is KGHSH and CDR2 is LQKENI. V shed 3 bases, J shed 4 bases, and the junction held 9 bases outside the gene matches. CDR3 in amino acids: CASSPRRGARADTQYF. The CDR3 DNA reads TGTGCCAGCTCACCGAGGCGGGGGGCGCGGGCAGATACGCAGTATTTT.

This chain uses TRBV4-3 with TRBJ2-2; D not resolved. Trimming cost V 6 bases and J 0 bases, with 17 bases left between them. Germline-derived CDR1 and CDR2 are LGHNA and YSLEER. This CDR3 is built from 17 residues. The CDR3 coding sequence is TGCGCCAGCAGTGAGCTTGCACAGCCCCCGAACACCGGGGAGCTGTTTTTT. Protein sequence: CASSELAQPPNTGELFF.

This clone was seen only once. The J gene is TRBJ1-2, the V gene TRBV5-5, with TRBD1 matching over 9 bases. The CDR3 covers 15 residues. Germline V gene sequence: CDR1 SGHKS, CDR2 YYEKEE (reference sequence). V shed 3 bases and J 6 bases; nucleotides not matched to a gene: 9. CDR3 sequence: CASSSTGTGNHGYTF. For the CDR3, the DNA is TGTGCCAGCAGCTCCACCGGGACAGGGAACCATGGCTACACCTTC.

This clone appeared a few times. This chain links TRBV5-6 with TRBJ2-3, with TRBD2 matching over 7 bases. This CDR3 has 17 residues. V trimming: 4 bases; J trimming: 3 bases; junction bases outside the gene matches: 14. Germline V gives CDR1 SGHDT, CDR2 YYEEEE. Here the CDR3 DNA reads TGTGCCAGCAGCATTGGAAGGTCGGGGGGACGAACAGATACGCAGTATTTT. It translates to CASSIGRSGGRTDTQYF.

The CDR3 region has the DNA TGTGCCAGCAGTCGGAGCAGGAATGAAAAACTGTTTTTT. Translated, it gives CASSRSRNEKLFF. This sequence joins TRBV2 and TRBJ1-4; no firm D call. Germline-derived CDR1 and CDR2 are SNHLY and FYNNEI. V lost 5 bases and J 5 bases, leaving 9 bases between the germline ends. The CDR3 totals 13 residues.

The chain uses TRBV9 and TRBJ1-4, with 7 bases identical to TRBD1. The CDR3 is made up of 17 amino acids. After removal of 0 bases from V and 7 bases from J, the junction contained 12 bases not matched to a gene. The germline V gene encodes CDR1 SGDLS and CDR2 YYNGEE. The CDR3 sequence: CASSVGGLGGGGEKLFF. CDR3 coding DNA: TGTGCCAGCAGCGTAGGAGGTCTGGGAGGGGGCGGTGAAAAACTGTTTTTT.

This chain uses TRBV7-9 with TRBJ2-5; D may be TRBD2 (7 bases). This CDR3 has 14 residues. V lost 2 bases, J lost 8 bases, and 15 bases lay in between. Per the germline V gene, CDR1 is SEHNR and CDR2 is FQNEAQ (reference sequence). Here the CDR3 reads CASSLTDGGRTQYF. DNA of the CDR3: TGTGCCAGCAGCTTAACCGACGGGGGGCGCACCCAGTACTTC.

This clone appeared a single time. The rearrangement joins TRBV28 to TRBJ1-5, with D unclear. CDR3 length equals 14 residues. Germline assignment: CDR1 MDHEN and CDR2 SYDVKM. V lost 2 bases, J lost 0 bases, and 5 bases lay in between. CDR3 in DNA: TGTGCCAGCAGTTTACGGCTTAGCAATCAGCCCCAGCATTTT. It translates to CASSLRLSNQPQHF. The full variable domain, in which reference TRBV28 and TRBJ1-5 provide the parts outside the CDR3, is DVKVTQSSRYLVKRTGEKVFLECVQDMDHENMFWYRQDPGLGLRLIYFSYDVKMKEKGDIPEGYSVSREKKERFSLILESASTNQTSMYLCASSLRLSNQPQHFGDGTRLSIL.

This rearrangement joins TRBV7-9 to TRBJ2-2; 7 bases align to TRBD1. CDR3 length equals 16 residues. CDR1 and CDR2 from the germline V gene are SEHNR and FQNEAQ (reference sequence). V dropped 5 bases and J dropped 5; count of bases not matched to a gene: 11. The CDR3 loop reads CASSRFRGRWTGELFF. CDR3 DNA: TGTGCCAGCAGCCGGTTTAGGGGGCGCTGGACCGGGGAGCTGTTTTTT.

The V and J genes are TRBV2 and TRBJ1-6; 8 nucleotides align to TRBD1. Trimming at V came to 6 bases and at J to 7 bases, leaving 5 bases not matched to a gene. The CDR3 spans 14 residues. From germline, CDR1 is SNHLY and CDR2 FYNNEI. The CDR3 DNA reads as TGTGCCAGCAGATCCGGACAGGGCAATTCACCCCTCCACTTT. Translated, it gives CASRSGQGNSPLHF.

The gene calls are TRBV6-1 and TRBJ2-7, with TRBD2 as a possible D gene (5 bases). This CDR3 contains 15 residues. Germline assignment: CDR1 MNHNS and CDR2 SASEGT. V was clipped by 2 bases and J by 0 bases, with 11 bases between them. CDR3 in amino acids: CASSEIGGFSYEQYF. The CDR3 bases are TGTGCCAGCAGTGAAATTGGAGGCTTCTCCTACGAGCAGTACTTC.

This chain uses TRBV5-1 with TRBJ2-3, with 10 bases identical to TRBD2. Germline assignment: CDR1 SGHRS and CDR2 YFSETQ. Trimming cost V 1 base and J 4 bases; bases outside gene matches: 12. The CDR3 runs 18 residues. CDR3 bases: TGCGCCAGCAGCTTGCAACCCAGCGGGGGGGCGCACGCAGATACGCAGTATTTT. Protein: CASSLQPSGGAHADTQYF.

J is TRBJ1-2 and V is TRBV7-8; D is uncertain. The V end lost 1 base, the J end lost 0 bases, and 27 bases lay between the germline ends. The CDR3 is 21 amino acids. CDR1 is SGHVS, CDR2 FQNEAQ, per germline. This CDR3 reads CASSLVVRPIQTGQANYGYTF. For the CDR3, the DNA is TGTGCCAGCAGCTTAGTCGTTCGACCTATCCAAACTGGTCAGGCTAACTATGGCTACACCTTC.